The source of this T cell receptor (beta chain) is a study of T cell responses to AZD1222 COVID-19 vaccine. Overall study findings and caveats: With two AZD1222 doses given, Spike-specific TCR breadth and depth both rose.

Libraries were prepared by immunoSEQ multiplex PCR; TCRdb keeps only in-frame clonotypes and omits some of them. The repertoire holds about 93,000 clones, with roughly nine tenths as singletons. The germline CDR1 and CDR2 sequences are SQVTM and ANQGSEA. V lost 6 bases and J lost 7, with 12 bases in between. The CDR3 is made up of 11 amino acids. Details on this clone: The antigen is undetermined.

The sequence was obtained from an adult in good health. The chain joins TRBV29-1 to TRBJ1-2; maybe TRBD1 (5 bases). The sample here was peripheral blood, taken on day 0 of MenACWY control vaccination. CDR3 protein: CSVTIRGGYTF. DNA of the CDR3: TGCAGCGTGACGATTAGGGGTGGCTACACCTTC.